The source of this TCR beta chain is a study of identical twins. Study findings and constraints: Beta clonotypes that were abundant in cord blood contained fewer insertions, a pattern absent from memory repertoires.

CDR3 size: 14 residues. Germline V gives CDR1 SGHRS, CDR2 YFSETQ. Trimming pared 2 bases from V and 7 bases from J, leaving 13 bases between. This clonotype was detected many times. Antigen: not known. Template switching supplied a universal primer site; unique molecular identifiers were carried on the cDNA. One entry per CDR3 protein results from TCRdb running MiXCR on the 5' RACE reads. The sample yields hundreds of thousands of distinct CDR3 sequences, approximately 9% seen once. The data also belong to a second study, concerning yellow fever vaccine responses in identical twins. This second study notes: Twins reportedly mounted vaccine T cell responses that seemed partly convergent, partly personalized.

This chain joins TRBV5-1 and TRBJ2-1; a possible D gene is TRBD2 (5 bases). The TCR sequence derives from a woman between 18 and 29 years old in good health. Sequencing was done on a sample of PBMCs. The CDR3 region has the DNA TGCGCCAGCAGCTTTACTAGTATCATGAATGAGCAGTTCTTC. Its translation is CASSFTSIMNEQFF.